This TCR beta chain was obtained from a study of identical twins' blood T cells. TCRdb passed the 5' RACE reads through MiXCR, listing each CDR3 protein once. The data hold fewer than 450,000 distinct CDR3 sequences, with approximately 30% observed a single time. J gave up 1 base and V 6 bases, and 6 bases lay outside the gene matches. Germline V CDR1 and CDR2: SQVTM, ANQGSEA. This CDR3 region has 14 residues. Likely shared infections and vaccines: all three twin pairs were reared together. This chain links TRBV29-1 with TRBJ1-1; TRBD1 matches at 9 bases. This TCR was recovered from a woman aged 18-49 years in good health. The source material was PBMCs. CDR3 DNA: TGCAGCGTGACCCCACAGGGGGCGAACACTGAAGCTTTCTTT. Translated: CSVTPQGANTEAFF.